This T cell receptor (beta chain) was recorded in a study of cytomegalovirus exposure and HLA in healthy donors (TCRdb year 2017). Study-wide context: According to an earlier analysis of a few hundred of the donors, about 179 million T cells yielded over 90 million unique TCR beta sequences and about 300 Gb of sequence data. An early release that covered about 600 HLA-typed donors contained about 300 gigabases of sequencing data and tens of millions of unique TCR sequences. Among the roughly 370 genotyped donors, 81% belonged to the genetic ancestry cluster associated with self-reported Caucasian donors. The study aimed to test whether signatures of past pathogen exposure could be identified by cataloging public T cell receptors. The study profiled the T cell repertoires of approximately 700 subjects by immunosequencing and related them to cytomegalovirus serostatus. In addition to the first cohort of approximately 670 subjects, a separate validation cohort of approximately 130 different subjects was used. High-throughput TCR immunosequencing, statistical association of individual TCRs with disease status, and machine learning were combined to predict cytomegalovirus infection status. A later analysis re-analyzed previously published TCR beta repertoires from approximately 670 donors and added high-resolution HLA genotyping to study TCR occurrence patterns. In the later analysis, no new phenotypic data were used to find candidate immune exposures; instead, reliance was placed on TCR beta sequences and their occurrence across donors. An earlier analysis of 587 of the donors used high-throughput TCR beta sequencing to judge whether each TCR beta V gene segment behaved as functional or pseudogenic. Alongside the repertoire data, information on donor age, sex, ethnicity and CMV serostatus was compiled. In a later genetic analysis, genome-wide SNP genotypes for about 65% of the roughly 670 donors were used, and that subset was treated as a discovery cohort. Every discovery cohort repertoire had been produced on one sequencing platform. Both class I and class II loci were covered by HLA typing, at four-digit resolution. Typing coverage varied by locus: about 620-630 donors for A, B, C, DRB1 and DQB1; roughly 500 for DQA1; more than 600 for DPA1; about 450 for DPB1. Roughly 5 DR-DQ haplotypes were treated as single units for association and clustering because of strong linkage in the cohort. Among some 400 genotyped donors of the cohort, an average of around 250,000 unique TCR beta nucleotide sequences was sequenced per donor, of which roughly 17% were non-productive.

General findings and caveats noted by the study authors: CMV serostatus was the only immune exposure information available for the cohort. In vitro tests confirmed that three of the cytomegalovirus-associated TCR beta chains recognize cytomegalovirus antigens. Specific HLA alleles were associated with 16,951 TCR beta sequences at a false discovery rate of 0.05 in a later analysis. Linkage disequilibrium might explain the correlated functional status among segregating V segments, but an unknown experimental factor could not be excluded. In a later analysis, HLA-associated TCR beta chains were found to be more clonally expanded and to have lower generation probabilities than equally common non-associated chains. In a later genetic analysis, a missense DCLRE1C variant was associated with V-gene and J-gene trimming of TCR beta chains, and the association was replicated in an independent cohort. In a later analysis, TCR association rates were found to vary across HLA loci, with the most associated TCRs seen for DRB1 alleles and the fewest for HLA-C alleles. In this cohort, only TCR beta chains were sequenced, and detectable features were limited by the absence of alpha or paired-chain data. Assigning TCR associations to individual alleles was difficult when HLA alleles, especially DR and DQ, strongly co-occurred. While some public TCRs were present in many individuals, most TCR sequences turned up only very rarely across donors. It was suggested by the authors that the approach could potentially be generalized to other disease states and immunological phenotypes. A later analysis found that most CMV-associated TCR beta chains appeared HLA-restricted, with HLA associations seemingly driven largely by CMV exposure. About 17 rarely observed V segments, including chromosome 9 orphons, were excluded from the earlier analysis of a few hundred of the donors because counts were too low. A cluster of highly shared sequence variants was judged likely to be a technical artifact of the sequencing pipeline. According to a later analysis, parvovirus B19, influenza, CMV and Epstein-Barr virus appeared linked to several top co-occurrence clusters. Some IMGT-functional V segments, including TRBV6-2 and TRBV6-3, could not be distinguished by the 87-base-pair reads and were therefore excluded. HLA typing was unavailable for some donors at each locus, so association tests used only the typed subset. Broadly in line with IMGT annotations, most TCR beta V segments showed up in productive rearrangements about 87% or about 30% of the time in an earlier analysis of 587 of the donors. The classifier was reported to diagnose cytomegalovirus status with high specificity and sensitivity in both the original cohort and the validation cohort. Compared with the approximately 720-donor mean, donors in an Asian-associated ancestry cluster had fewer N-insertions in productive TCRs, according to a later genetic analysis. In the study, approximately 160 TCR beta chains were listed as associated with cytomegalovirus. The presence/absence analyses assumed that sequencing depth was roughly uniform across donors, and that assumption may not be true. A further reported finding was that TCR beta sequences accurately predicted the HLA-A and HLA-B alleles for most subjects in the first cohort.

As encoded in the germline V gene, CDR1 is SNHLY while CDR2 is FYNNEI. Counted from cysteine to phenylalanine, this CDR3 has 14 amino acids. Only the CDR3 part of the read is kept: 42 bases, read in frame from the first base. Germline trimming amounts to 4 bases on V and 1 base on J, with 1 as the count of junction bases outside the gene matches. Worth noting for this clone: Its binding antigen is unknown. Base qualities are not at hand, and no much larger clone is one base apart.

To prepare the library, the immunoSEQ multiplex PCR assay was applied. For the multiplex PCR, a mixture combining 60 forward primers for TCR Vbeta segments and 13 reverse primers for TCR Jbeta segments was used. A multiplex PCR assay on genomic DNA amplified the CDR3 region of rearranged TCR beta genes. The amplified TCR beta libraries were sequenced on the Illumina HiSeq System as 87-base-pair reads. The original pipeline was this. A later analysis counted some 80 million unique TCR beta chains across the roughly 700 repertoires, and roughly 10 million of these chains were shared by at least two donors. Raw reads were error-corrected and collapsed into unique sequences by a nearest-neighbor algorithm in which closely related sequences were merged to remove PCR and sequencing errors. CDR3 sequences were aligned to IMGT reference sequences to assign V, D and J gene segments. Each retained sequence needed at least a six-nucleotide match to both a V gene segment and a J gene segment. A rearrangement was called productive if the CDR3 had no stop codons and remained in frame with V and J, and every other rearrangement was called non-productive. Following IMGT convention, CDR3 was defined as the stretch from the second conserved V-encoded cysteine up to the conserved J-encoded phenylalanine. The earlier analysis of 587 of the donors excluded any sequence lacking an unambiguous match to a single V gene segment. In an earlier analysis of about 590 of the donors, a V segment was called functional when productive rearrangements were above 56.7%, and segregating when the standard deviation between donors exceeded 5%. A statistical classification framework was built to diagnose cytomegalovirus status from the catalog of TCR beta chain sequences. A later analysis assigned V and J genes by comparing TCR nucleotide sequences with IMGT/GENE-DB human TR gene sequences. In a later analysis, CDR3 sequences and most-parsimonious VDJ recombination scenarios were assigned using the TCRdist pipeline. In a later analysis, every TCR beta chain was defined by the combination of its CDR3 amino acid sequence and its V-gene family, and reads without a unique V-gene family were dropped. To address suspected cross-contamination and a sequencing artifact, a later analysis removed around 600 highly shared, low-generation-probability nucleotide sequences. In a later analysis, a clonal expansion index was calculated for each public chain from normalized within-repertoire ranks of inferred template counts. A later analysis computed generation probabilities with a VDJ recombination model fitted to out-of-frame rearrangements, and checked the results against IGoR. In a later analysis, TCR-TCR, TCR-HLA and TCR-CMV co-occurrence was scored with hypergeometric tests, and a repertoire-size bias correction was applied to TCR pairs. A later analysis estimated false discovery rates by permuting HLA or CMV assignments 20 times. In a later analysis, co-occurring TCRs were grouped using DBSCAN, with TCRdist sequence similarity added in when clustering inside HLA-allele-positive subsets. Repertoires with fewer than 30,000 or more than 120,000 public chains were left out of co-occurrence clustering, as were a handful of repertoires with anomalous nucleotide sharing. Imported from immuneACCESS, the table was reduced by TCRdb to in-frame sequences with V and J called. These copies leave out some clones; in studies compared against another copy, an unresolved V gene accounts for under half, and the cause of the remainder is not known. V, J and clone size are taken as reported in that table, and D and trimming were inferred from the DNA itself. The sample table contains about 240,000 clones; only one count was recorded for around 80% of them. Together, the top ten hold less than 0.6% of the sample.

In total, roughly 670 healthy bone marrow donors made up the cohort. Cohort members were all nominally healthy when sampled, although unrecorded immune exposures were likely present. The donor tested CMV seronegative, placing the donor among the 350 to 400 seronegative members of the cohort. A peripheral blood sample was provided by each donor, and peripheral blood mononuclear cells were used for TCR beta sequencing. The Qiagen DNeasy Blood Extraction Kit was used to extract genomic DNA from the blood cell samples. This chain is built from TRBV2 and TRBJ1-2; TRBD1 aligns with 9 central bases. Material for sequencing was PBMCs. The clonotype originates from a boy younger than 18 in good health and CMV-seronegative. The CDR3 sequence is CASSVGQGNYGYTF. The nucleotide sequence is TGTGCCAGCAGTGTGGGACAGGGTAACTATGGCTACACCTTC. Supplemented by the reference TRBV2 and TRBJ1-2 proteins around the CDR3, the complete variable domain is EPEVTQTPSHQVTQMGQEVILRCVPISNHLYFYWYRQILGQKVEFLVSFYNNEISEKSEIFDDQFSVERPDGSNFTLKIRSTKLEDSAMYFCASSVGQGNYGYTFGSGTRLTVV.